The 10 T cell receptor beta chains listed next were all sequenced from one sample in a study of blood T cell repertoires in COVID-19. Some clones are missing from TCRdb's copy, which holds only in-frame ones; the method was immunoSEQ multiplex PCR. The sample contains around 250,000 clones, approximately 87% of which appear only once. Sequenced material: peripheral blood. These receptors all stem from a man in his 60s with acute or convalescent COVID-19.

This chain connects TRBV6-5 to TRBJ2-1; no clear D gene. CDR3 length: 11 amino acids. Germline CDR1 and CDR2: MNHEY and SVGAGI. The V gene lost 5 bases and the J gene lost 9 bases, with 8 bases spanning the gap. The CDR3 coding sequence is TGTGCCAGCAGTCGACTGCCTGAGCAGTTCTTC. It is translated as CASSRLPEQFF.

The V gene is TRBV5-1, the J gene TRBJ2-2, with TRBD2 matching 11 bases. V lost 4 bases to trimming and J lost 4 bases; unmatched junction nucleotides: 6. CDR1 is SGHRS and CDR2 is YFSETQ in the germline V gene. This CDR3 has 16 amino acids. The CDR3 region has the DNA TGCGCCAGCAGCAGATTTAGCGGGAGGGCCACCGGGGAGCTGTTTTTT. This translates into CASSRFSGRATGELFF.

The chain joins TRBV11-2 to TRBJ2-7, with 10 bases that match TRBD2. This CDR3 comprises 17 residues. CDR1 and CDR2 from the germline V gene are SGHAT and FQNNGV. Trimming at V came to 0 bases and at J to 4 bases, leaving 9 bases not matched to a gene. CDR3 sequence: CASSLERRAGGSYEQYF. The CDR3, as DNA: TGTGCCAGCAGCTTAGAGCGGCGAGCGGGAGGGTCGTACGAGCAGTACTTC.

A single count supports this clone. The chain is built from TRBV28 and TRBJ1-1, with D perhaps matching TRBD1 (5 bases). Between the trimmed V and J ends, which lost 5 bases and 9 bases, there was a span of 19 bases. The germline CDR1 and CDR2 sequences are MDHEN and SYDVKM. The CDR3 length is 14 residues. The CDR3 reads CASSIPGGRGKAFF. The CDR3 DNA reads TGTGCCAGCAGTATTCCGGGGGGTAGGGGAAAAGCTTTCTTT.

The chain links TRBV9 to TRBJ2-7; 9 bases align to TRBD2. Germline lookup yields CDR1 SGDLS and CDR2 YYNGEE. The V and J ends lost 4 bases and 2 bases, in that order; junction bases with no gene match: 4. This CDR3 has 14 amino acids. CDR3 in amino acids: CASSPLAGTYEQYF. In DNA form, the CDR3 reads TGTGCCAGCAGCCCCCTAGCGGGAACCTACGAGCAGTACTTC.

This chain links TRBV6-5 with TRBJ1-2; 11 bases agree with TRBD1. Trimming took 2 bases from V and 8 from J; bases not matched to a gene: 10. The CDR3 runs 16 residues. Germline CDR1 is MNHEY and CDR2 is SVGAGI. CDR3 amino acids: CASSYPRRTGGWGYTF. In DNA, the CDR3 is TGTGCCAGCAGTTACCCCCGTAGGACAGGGGGCTGGGGCTACACCTTC.

The CDR3 spells CASSMVWQSNTEAFF. Here the CDR3 DNA reads TGTGCCAGTAGTATGGTGTGGCAAAGTAACACTGAAGCTTTCTTT. This chain connects TRBV19 to TRBJ1-1, with D uncertain. The CDR3 is made up of 15 amino acids. V lost 3 bases and J lost 2, with 13 bases in between. The germline CDR1 and CDR2 sequences are LNHDA and SQIVND (reference sequence).

V is TRBV4-3 and J is TRBJ2-7, with unresolved D. V lost 1 base, J lost 0 bases, and 7 bases lay in between. The CDR3 sequence is 14 residues long. Germline loops: CDR1 LGHNA, CDR2 YSLEER. CDR3 in amino acids: CASSQVVFSYEQYF. DNA of the CDR3: TGCGCCAGCAGCCAAGTTGTCTTCTCCTACGAGCAGTACTTC.

This chain links TRBV6-2 or TRBV6-3 with TRBJ1-5; 9 positions agree with TRBD1. CDR3 size: 15 residues. CDR1 is MNHEY and CDR2 is SVGEGT in the germline V gene. V gave up 3 bases and J gave up 7 bases; unmatched junction bases: 7. The CDR3 nucleotides are TGTGCCAGCAGTTATCAACAGGGGGCGGGGCAGCCCCAGCATTTT. Its protein product is CASSYQQGAGQPQHF.

The genes are TRBV4-2 and TRBJ1-2, with unresolved D. There are 14 residues in the CDR3. Germline CDR1 reads LGHNA; CDR2 reads YNFKEQ. V lost 0 bases to trimming and J lost 0 bases, with 5 bases between them. The CDR3 loop reads CASSQDSSNYGYTF. The DNA of the CDR3 is TGTGCCAGCAGCCAAGATTCATCTAACTATGGCTACACCTTC.